These 18 T cell receptor beta chains share one sample of origin, sequenced in a study of blood T cell repertoires in COVID-19. Data came from immunoSEQ multiplex PCR; TCRdb stores just in-frame clones and leaves some out. Of roughly 38,000 clones detected, almost 90% appear once; the ten largest clones hold over 10%. Sequencing used peripheral blood. These receptors came from a man aged 65 to 85 with acute or convalescent COVID-19.

The chain combines TRBV28 with TRBJ2-3; a weak D match, TRBD1 (6 bases). The CDR3 loop spans 11 amino acids. Germline V gene sequence: CDR1 MDHEN, CDR2 SYDVKM. V was trimmed by 4 bases and J by 11 bases, leaving 10 bases between them. CDR3 region: CASSSPGQQYF. The DNA for the CDR3 is TGTGCCAGCAGTTCGCCGGGACAGCAGTATTTT. The variable domain in full, with the rest retrieved from reference TRBV28 and TRBJ2-3, is DVKVTQSSRYLVKRTGEKVFLECVQDMDHENMFWYRQDPGLGLRLIYFSYDVKMKEKGDIPEGYSVSREKKERFSLILESASTNQTSMYLCASSSPGQQYFGPGTRLTVL.

The chain uses TRBV6-1 and TRBJ2-3; the match to TRBD1 covers 10 bases. V shed 4 bases and J 2 bases; nucleotides not matched to a gene: 18. This CDR3 contains 20 residues. CDR1 and CDR2 from the germline V gene are MNHNS and SASEGT. CDR3 nucleotide sequence: TGTGCCAGCAGTGTTCCGACAGGGGGCCCAATGCAACCCGTCACAGATACGCAGTATTTT. Its protein is CASSVPTGGPMQPVTDTQYF.

The V call is TRBV4-1, the J call TRBJ1-3; 11 bases map to TRBD1. Per germline, CDR1 MGHRA and CDR2 YSYEKL. J lost 7 bases, V lost 2 bases, and 7 bases had no gene match. There are 16 residues in the CDR3. The DNA of the CDR3 is TGCGCCAGCAGCCAAACCGGGACAGGGGGTGGGAACACCATATATTTT. Its protein product is CASSQTGTGGGNTIYF.

The V gene is TRBV11-2, the J gene TRBJ2-7; tentative D call: TRBD2 (6 bases). V lost 6 bases, J lost 2 bases, and 14 bases lay in between. There are 14 residues in the CDR3. The germline V gene has CDR1 SGHAT and CDR2 FQNNGV. CDR3 in DNA: TGTGCCAGCAGTCTTGTGGGGGGTCCCTACGAGCAGTACTTC. Its translation: CASSLVGGPYEQYF.

The V and J genes are TRBV10-1 and TRBJ2-4; the D gene is possibly TRBD2 (6 bases). The CDR3 is 14 residues long. Trimming left V 5 bases short and J 1 base short, with 9 bases between. Germline lookup yields CDR1 WNHNN and CDR2 SYGVQD (reference sequence). CDR3 region: CASSKEGAKNIQYF. As DNA, the CDR3 is TGCGCCAGCAGTAAGGAGGGGGCCAAAAACATTCAGTACTTC.

The rearrangement links TRBV28 to TRBJ2-3, with D tentatively TRBD1 (6 bases). Germline CDR1 and CDR2: MDHEN and SYDVKM. This CDR3 region has 13 residues. V dropped 5 bases and J dropped 1 base, with 7 bases sitting between them. The CDR3: CASSKGGTDTQYF. The CDR3 DNA follows: TGTGCCAGCAGTAAGGGGGGCACAGATACGCAGTATTTT.

The rearrangement uses TRBV19 and TRBJ1-5, with a weak D call TRBD1 (6 bases). Trimming shortened V by 3 bases and J by 7 bases, and 13 bases separated the two germline ends. CDR3 length: 14 amino acids. Germline CDR1 reads LNHDA; CDR2 reads SQIVND (reference sequence). The chain's CDR3 is CASSINRAGQPQHF. CDR3 DNA: TGTGCCAGTAGTATCAACAGGGCCGGGCAGCCCCAGCATTTT.

The rearrangement uses TRBV19 and TRBJ2-7, with 10 positions matching TRBD2. The CDR3 has 15 residues. V shed 11 bases, J shed 4 bases, and the junction held 14 bases outside the gene matches. Looked up from germline, CDR1 is LNHDA and CDR2 is SQIVND (reference sequence). This CDR3 is CALSPSGSRDYEQYF. The CDR3 nucleotides are TGTGCCCTAAGTCCTAGCGGGAGTCGTGATTACGAGCAGTACTTC.

The chain recombines TRBV10-3 with TRBJ2-1, with D possibly being TRBD2 (5 bases). Trimming left V 8 bases short and J 6 bases short, with 11 bases between. The V gene's germline CDR1 is ENHRY and CDR2 SYGVKD. The CDR3 extends over 12 amino acids. The CDR3 sequence: CAIQEGFNEQFF. The CDR3, as DNA: TGTGCCATCCAAGAGGGTTTCAATGAGCAGTTCTTC.

The chain is built from TRBV18 and TRBJ1-3; D unresolved. The CDR3 extends over 17 amino acids. V was trimmed by 0 bases and J by 0 bases, leaving 12 bases between them. Germline CDR1 and CDR2: KGHSH and LQKENI. CDR3 DNA sequence: TGTGCCAGCTCACCACCGTACGGTCAAAGCTCTGGAAACACCATATATTTT. Encoded protein: CASSPPYGQSSGNTIYF.

This rearrangement joins TRBV2 to TRBJ1-6, with 9 bases identical to TRBD1. Germline CDR1 is SNHLY and CDR2 is FYNNEI. CDR3 length equals 15 residues. V dropped 1 base and J dropped 13; count of bases not matched to a gene: 8. DNA for the CDR3: TGTGCCAGCAGTGAAGATCGGGACAGGGCGCCCCCCCTCCACTTT. Translated, it gives CASSEDRDRAPPLHF.

V usage is TRBV3-1 (or the pseudogene TRBV3-2) and J usage is TRBJ2-1; TRBD1 aligns across 7 bases. J lost 2 bases, V lost 4 bases, and 5 bases had no gene match. The CDR3 has 15 residues. CDR1 and CDR2 (germline): LGHDT, YNNKEL (reference sequence). CDR3 nucleotide sequence: TGTGCCAGCAGCCCACAGGGGATCGCCTACAATGAGCAGTTCTTC. Translating it yields CASSPQGIAYNEQFF.

This chain links TRBV4-2 with TRBJ2-3; the D is unclear. Germline assignment: CDR1 LGHNA and CDR2 YNFKEQ. V dropped 1 base and J dropped 0 bases, with 11 bases sitting between them. CDR3 length: 16 amino acids. The CDR3, as DNA: TGTGCCAGCAGCCAAGGGGCGTTACCTAGCACAGATACGCAGTATTTT. It encodes CASSQGALPSTDTQYF.

The V gene is TRBV5-4, the J gene TRBJ1-4; 7 bases agree with TRBD1. Per the germline V gene, CDR1 is SGHNT and CDR2 is YYREEE (reference sequence). CDR3 length: 15 amino acids. Germline trimming cut 2 bases from V and 2 bases from J; bases unmatched to any gene: 3. CDR3 sequence reads: CASSLGGPTNEKLFF. The CDR3 DNA reads as TGTGCCAGCAGCTTAGGGGGCCCCACTAATGAAAAACTGTTTTTT. The whole variable domain, filled in from reference TRBV5-4 and TRBJ1-4, reads ETGVTQSPTHLIKTRGQQVTLRCSSQSGHNTVSWYQQALGQGPQFIFQYYREEENGRGNFPPRFSGLQFPNYSSELNVNALELDDSALYLCASSLGGPTNEKLFFGSGTQLSVL.

V and J are TRBV6-1 and TRBJ1-5, with 9 positions matching TRBD1. Germline CDR1 MNHNS, CDR2 SASEGT. CDR3 length equals 15 residues. Trimming took 5 bases from V and 5 from J; bases not matched to a gene: 7. CDR3 in DNA: TGTGCCAGCAGTCAGCCGGGACAGGGAGATCAGCCCCAGCATTTT. This sequence encodes CASSQPGQGDQPQHF.

V gene TRBV4-1 combines with J gene TRBJ1-4; the D gene is possibly TRBD1 (6 bases). Germline V gene data show CDR1 as MGHRA and CDR2 as YSYEKL. V lost 1 base to trimming and J lost 2 bases, with 17 bases between them. This CDR3 is 18 amino acids long. The CDR3 DNA is TGCGCCAGCAGCCAAGTCAGGGGCCAACAACGTACTAATGAAAAACTGTTTTTT. Protein: CASSQVRGQQRTNEKLFF.

The gene calls are TRBV11-2 and TRBJ1-1, with TRBD1 identical over 7 bases. CDR3 size: 13 residues. J was trimmed by 5 bases and V by 4 bases; bases with no gene match: 4. Germline values: CDR1 SGHAT, CDR2 FQNNGV. This chain's CDR3 is CASSSTGETEAFF. In DNA, the CDR3 is TGTGCCAGCAGCTCCACAGGGGAGACTGAAGCTTTCTTT. The complete variable domain, with remaining parts taken from reference TRBV11-2 and TRBJ1-1, reads EAGVAQSPRYKIIEKRQSVAFWCNPISGHATLYWYQQILGQGPKLLIQFQNNGVVDDSQLPKDRFSAERLKGVDSTLKIQPAKLEDSAVYLCASSSTGETEAFFGQGTRLTVV.

The chain has TRBV2 and TRBJ1-5; 8 bases line up with TRBD1. The CDR3 has 19 residues. From germline, CDR1 is SNHLY and CDR2 FYNNEI. V lost 2 bases to trimming and J lost 2 bases; unmatched junction nucleotides: 14. CDR3 residues: CASSELAGGSMFGNQPQHF. In nucleotides, the CDR3 is TGTGCCAGCAGTGAATTGGCAGGGGGCAGTATGTTTGGCAATCAGCCCCAGCATTTT.